This T cell receptor (beta chain) was identified during a study of T cell repertoires in ileal Crohn's disease. General observations from the study: All patients with clonality above 26.8% had endoscopic recurrence. Active smokers at surgery had more clonal expansions than non-smokers.

TCRB immunosequencing input was roughly 500 nanograms of biopsy DNA per sample. Assay used: immunoSEQ multiplex PCR; TCRdb lists only in-frame clones, some missing. The table includes more than 6,500 clones, roughly 80% detected once. The V end was cut by 2 bases, the J end by 3 bases, with 7 bases between. Per the germline V gene, CDR1 is SGHAT and CDR2 is FQDESV (reference sequence). The CDR3 has 13 residues. This clone has just one count. Its antigen remains unknown. The rearrangement links TRBV11-1 to TRBJ1-1; D is uncertain. Sequenced: ileal tissue. The source is an adult with Crohn's disease. The chain's CDR3 is CASSLRRYTEAFF. As DNA, the CDR3 is TGTGCCAGCAGCTTAAGGCGGTACACTGAAGCTTTCTTT.